This passage covers 14 T cell receptor beta chains from one sample sequenced in a study. Each CDR3 protein gets one entry after TCRdb re-called the 5' RACE reads with MiXCR. The sample yields 7,500 to 9,500 distinct CDR3 sequences, 36% seen once. What was sequenced was tumor-infiltrating memory CD4+ T cells sorted from the breast tumor. Subset noted: memory CD4+ T cells, CD4+CD45RO+CD25-. These receptors all stem from a female donor with breast cancer.

This clonotype was picked up many times. The chain links TRBV18 to TRBJ1-5; D ambiguous. Germline assignment: CDR1 KGHSH and CDR2 LQKENI. This CDR3 comprises 13 residues. The V end was cut by 4 bases, the J end by 1 base, with 5 bases between. The CDR3 region has the DNA TGTGCCAGCTCACGCAGGAGCAATCAGCCCCAGCATTTT. It yields the protein CASSRRSNQPQHF.

Comment on this clonotype: A much more abundant neighbour one base away suggests this may be a read error. J is TRBJ1-2 and V is TRBV9; TRBD1 matches 10 bases. Germline CDR1 SGDLS, CDR2 YYNGEE. Unmatched junction bases numbered 7, after V lost 3 bases and J lost 5 bases. CDR3 length equals 15 residues. The chain's CDR3 is CASSDRTGGGYGYTF. The CDR3 bases are TGTGCCAGCAGCGACAGGACAGGGGGTGGATATGGCTACACCTTC.

Many counts were recorded for this clonotype. The V and J genes are TRBV12-3 or TRBV12-4 and TRBJ2-5, with 10 bases lining up with TRBD1. With V trimmed by 5 bases and J by 10 bases, 4 bases remained unmatched. There are 12 residues in the CDR3. For the CDR3, the DNA is TGTGCCAGCAGTCGACAGGGGGCTAACCAGTACTTC. Translating gives CASSRQGANQYF.

Judged by abundance, this clonotype is medium-sized. The chain employs TRBV7-3 and TRBJ1-1; D may be TRBD1 (6 bases). Germline V gene sequence: CDR1 SGHTA, CDR2 FQGTGA. The CDR3 loop spans 15 amino acids. Trimming left V 4 bases short and J 5 bases short, with 17 bases between. CDR3 DNA sequence: TGTGCCAGCAGCTCCCAAGGGGGGGGTCATACTGAAGCTTTCTTT. It is translated as CASSSQGGGHTEAFF. Full variable domain (missing parts from reference TRBV7-3 and TRBJ1-1): GAGVSQTPSNKVTEKGKYVELRCDPISGHTALYWYRQSLGQGPEFLIYFQGTGAADDSGLPNDRFFAVRPEGSVSTLKIQRTERGDSAVYLCASSSQGGGHTEAFFGQGTRLTVV.

This clonotype was observed once. A read error may account for a junction end that differs from germline. The chain employs TRBV4-1 and TRBJ2-1; no clear D. Germline loops: CDR1 MGHRA, CDR2 YSYEKL. The CDR3 is made up of 17 amino acids. CDR3 residues: CASSQVPGSSSYNELFF. CDR3 bases: TGCGCCAGCAGCCAAGTCCCGGGTTCGAGCTCCTACAATGAGCTGTTCTTC.

Concerning this clonotype: Germline is not matched at one junction end, which may reflect a read error. The chain links TRBV5-1 to TRBJ1-1; 7 bases line up with TRBD1. The germline V gene encodes CDR1 SGHRS and CDR2 YFSETQ. This CDR3 is built from 16 residues. CDR3 sequence reads: CAGRDRPTRMNSEAFF. For the CDR3, the DNA is TGCGCCGGCAGGGACAGACCTACTAGAATGAACAGTGAAGCTTTCTTT.

A remark on this clonotype: Given the absence of the conserved phenylalanine or tryptophan at the CDR3 end, a read error is likely. The V call is TRBV5-6, the J call TRBJ2-5; D remains ambiguous. The CDR3 is made up of 11 amino acids. V shed 4 bases and J shed 1 base, with 2 bases lying between them. Per germline, CDR1 SGHDT and CDR2 YYEEEE. The chain's CDR3 is CASSLQETQYL. For the CDR3, the DNA is TGTGCCAGCAGCCTCCAAGAGACCCAGTACCTC.

V gene TRBV20-1 combines with J gene TRBJ1-2; a possible D gene is TRBD1 (5 bases). From germline, CDR1 is DFQATT and CDR2 SNEGSKA (reference sequence). The CDR3 extends over 13 amino acids. V dropped 1 base and J dropped 4 bases, with 10 bases sitting between them. This CDR3 is CSARGPGTYGYTF. The DNA of the CDR3 is TGCAGTGCTAGAGGCCCAGGGACCTATGGCTACACCTTC.

As regards this clonotype: No conserved phenylalanine or tryptophan is present at the end of the CDR3, so a read error is the likely explanation. The V gene is TRBV5-1, the J gene TRBJ1-1, with D unclear. Between the trimmed V and J ends, which lost 5 bases and 0 bases, there was a span of 17 bases. The germline CDR1 and CDR2 sequences are SGHRS and YFSETQ. This CDR3 comprises 16 residues. The CDR3 loop reads CASRAMAGGLNTEAFL. The CDR3 DNA follows: TGCGCCAGCAGGGCTATGGCTGGCGGTTTGAACACTGAAGCTTTCCTT.

V is TRBV20-1 and J is TRBJ1-1; possibly TRBD1 for D (6 bases). Germline V gene sequence: CDR1 DFQATT, CDR2 SNEGSKA (reference sequence). This CDR3 spans 11 amino acids. Deletions cut 1 base from V and 8 bases from J, with 8 bases between. CDR3 sequence reads: CSARATGEAFF. The CDR3 bases are TGCAGTGCTAGAGCCACAGGGGAAGCTTTCTTT.

The V gene is TRBV12-3 or TRBV12-4, the J gene TRBJ1-1; D remains unclear. Trimming took off 3 bases at V and 6 bases at J, with 14 bases between the two ends. The length of the CDR3 is 14 residues. CDR3 sequence reads: CASSFSFSGPEAFF. CDR3 DNA sequence: TGTGCCAGCAGTTTTAGCTTTTCCGGTCCTGAAGCTTTCTTT.

In its sample, this clonotype was seen a few times. A much bigger clone sits one base away, suggesting this may be a read error. The chain joins TRBV27 to TRBJ2-7, with 7 bases matching TRBD2. Trimming removed 5 bases from V and 0 bases from J; junction bases left unmatched: 1. Germline V lookup: CDR1 MNHEY, CDR2 SMNVEV (reference sequence). CDR3 size: 13 residues. For the CDR3, the DNA is TGTGCCAGCAGTGGCGGGAGCTCCTACGAGCAGTACTTC. Amino acid sequence: CASSGGSSYEQYF.

This clonotype rates as medium-sized (0.01 to 0.1%). The J gene is TRBJ1-1, the V gene TRBV7-3, with unresolved D. Trimming cost V 5 bases and J 4 bases, with 14 bases left between them. There are 14 residues in the CDR3. Germline V lookup: CDR1 SGHTA, CDR2 FQGTGA. The CDR3 is CASSVRPGSTEAFF. CDR3 sequence (DNA): TGTGCCAGCAGCGTACGACCGGGATCCACTGAAGCTTTCTTT.

This clonotype was recorded many times. The rearrangement joins TRBV7-8 to TRBJ2-1; 8 bases fit TRBD1. Germline trimming cut 4 bases from V and 3 bases from J; bases unmatched to any gene: 8. Germline lookup yields CDR1 SGHVS and CDR2 FQNEAQ. There are 16 residues in the CDR3. The DNA for the CDR3 is TGTGCCAGCAGCTCCAGGACAGGGATTTTCTACAATGAGCAGTTCTTC. Translating gives CASSSRTGIFYNEQFF.